Sequencing of this TCR beta chain was carried out in a study of T cell responses to AZD1222 COVID-19 vaccine. About the study: Pooled together were second doses at about 4 or about 12 weeks.

The CDR3 length is 18 residues. The J segment lost 1 base and the V segment lost 0 bases, leaving 8 bases of the junction unmatched. The germline V gene encodes CDR1 LNHDA and CDR2 SQIVND (reference sequence). Clones were sequenced by immunoSEQ multiplex PCR, and TCRdb holds only the in-frame ones, with some missing. Here the sample spans fewer than 65,000 clones, around four fifths being singletons. Whole-study findings and limits: Following two doses of AZD1222, Spike-specific TCR breadth and depth rose.

Comment on this clone: The antigen is unknown.

Sequenced material: peripheral blood, taken on day 0 of AZD1222 vaccination. The J gene is TRBJ2-2, the V gene TRBV19; 7 nucleotides line up with TRBD1. The TCR sequence derives from an adult in good health. In nucleotides, the CDR3 is TGTGCCAGTAGTATAGACAAAATACAGGGGAAGAACACCGGGGAGCTGTTTTTT. Its translation is CASSIDKIQGKNTGELFF. Complete variable domain (other parts from reference TRBV19 and TRBJ2-2): DGGITQSPKYLFRKEGQNVTLSCEQNLNHDAMYWYRQDPGQGLRLIYYSQIVNDFQKGDIAEGYSVSREKKESFPLTVTSAQKNPTAFYLCASSIDKIQGKNTGELFFGEGSRLTVL.